This is a list of T cell receptor beta chains from one sample in a study of T cell repertoires in ileal Crohn's disease. Method: immunoSEQ multiplex PCR; TCRdb's copy keeps in-frame clones and lacks some. The sample has thousands of clones, less than 80% seen once. Sequencing input: ileal tissue. The receptor set was obtained from an adult with Crohn's disease. CDR3s include the opening cysteine and the closing phenylalanine or tryptophan. The D gene is left open where the match is weak. Size is omitted from some rows. Given values are once, few, many or a class for expanded clones.

abundance: -; j_gene: TRBJ2-7; v_gene: TRBV19; d_gene: -; CDR3aa: CASSIGAGSSYEQYF; CDR3nt: TGTGCCAGTAGTATAGGCGCGGGAAGCTCCTACGAGCAGTACTTC
abundance: -; j_gene: TRBJ1-5; v_gene: TRBV4-3; d_gene: TRBD1; CDR3aa: CASSRGTGGNQPQHF; CDR3nt: TGCGCCAGCAGCCGGGGGACAGGGGGCAATCAGCCCCAGCATTTT
abundance: once; j_gene: TRBJ2-7; v_gene: TRBV5-4; d_gene: TRBD2; CDR3aa: CASSLGTSGLYEQYF; CDR3nt: TGTGCCAGCAGCTTAGGGACTAGCGGTCTCTACGAGCAGTACTTC
abundance: -; j_gene: TRBJ2-3; v_gene: TRBV2; d_gene: -; CDR3aa: CASSQDRLSTDTQYF; CDR3nt: TGTGCCAGCAGCCAAGACAGGCTTAGCACAGATACGCAGTATTTT
abundance: few; j_gene: TRBJ2-7; v_gene: TRBV19; d_gene: TRBD1; CDR3aa: CASSIAPGGEYEQYF; CDR3nt: TGTGCCAGTAGTATAGCGCCAGGGGGCGAATACGAGCAGTACTTC
abundance: -; j_gene: TRBJ2-7; v_gene: TRBV19; d_gene: -; CDR3aa: CASSISGGEYEQYF; CDR3nt: TGTGCCAGTAGTATTTCTGGCGGTGAATACGAGCAGTACTTC
abundance: -; j_gene: TRBJ1-4; v_gene: TRBV18; d_gene: TRBD1; CDR3aa: CASSLDRGKEKLFF; CDR3nt: TGTGCCAGCTCACTGGACAGGGGGAAAGAAAAACTGTTTTTT
abundance: -; j_gene: TRBJ2-7; v_gene: TRBV7-3; d_gene: -; CDR3aa: CASSLNAGSYEQYF; CDR3nt: TGTGCCAGCAGCTTAAACGCGGGCTCCTACGAGCAGTACTTC
abundance: -; j_gene: TRBJ2-7; v_gene: TRBV9; d_gene: -; CDR3aa: CASSVDGEQYF; CDR3nt: TGTGCCAGCAGCGTAGACGGCGAGCAGTACTTC
abundance: -; j_gene: TRBJ2-7; v_gene: TRBV20-1; d_gene: TRBD1; CDR3aa: CSARGQGEQYF; CDR3nt: TGCAGTGCTAGAGGACAGGGCGAGCAGTACTTC
abundance: once; j_gene: TRBJ2-7; v_gene: TRBV19; d_gene: -; CDR3aa: CASSIEWGRDPYEQYF; CDR3nt: TGTGCCAGTAGTATAGAGTGGGGGCGCGACCCCTACGAGCAGTACTTC
abundance: -; j_gene: TRBJ2-7; v_gene: TRBV5-1; d_gene: -; CDR3aa: CASSLDRHGYEQYF; CDR3nt: TGCGCCAGCAGCTTGGACAGACATGGGTACGAGCAGTACTTC
abundance: few; j_gene: TRBJ2-3; v_gene: TRBV2; d_gene: TRBD1; CDR3aa: CASSVIGTGAPDTQYF; CDR3nt: TGTGCCAGCAGTGTCATCGGGACAGGGGCCCCAGATACGCAGTATTTT
abundance: -; j_gene: TRBJ2-3; v_gene: TRBV12-2; d_gene: -; CDR3aa: CASRLLAGVPDTQYF; CDR3nt: TGTGCAAGTCGCTTACTAGCGGGAGTCCCAGATACGCAGTATTTT
abundance: -; j_gene: TRBJ2-6; v_gene: TRBV7-9; d_gene: TRBD1; CDR3aa: CASSYRDSSSGANVLTF; CDR3nt: TGTGCCAGCAGCTACCGGGACAGCAGCTCTGGGGCCAACGTCCTGACTTTC
abundance: -; j_gene: TRBJ1-5; v_gene: TRBV11-2; d_gene: -; CDR3aa: CASSSGRGYNQPQHF; CDR3nt: TGTGCCAGCAGCTCCGGGCGGGGATACAATCAGCCCCAGCATTTT
abundance: -; j_gene: TRBJ2-5; v_gene: TRBV5-1; d_gene: -; CDR3aa: CASSITGKETQYF; CDR3nt: TGCGCCAGCAGCATAACAGGGAAAGAGACCCAGTACTTC
abundance: -; j_gene: TRBJ1-4; v_gene: TRBV5-4; d_gene: -; CDR3aa: CASSTTATNEKLFF; CDR3nt: TGTGCCAGCAGCACGACAGCAACTAATGAAAAACTGTTTTTT
abundance: once; j_gene: TRBJ2-7; v_gene: TRBV7-2; d_gene: -; CDR3aa: CASSLYTGRDEQYF; CDR3nt: TGTGCCAGCAGCTTGTATACAGGGAGGGACGAGCAGTACTTC
abundance: -; j_gene: TRBJ2-1; v_gene: TRBV7-6; d_gene: TRBD2; CDR3aa: CASSSGTSGSYNEQFF; CDR3nt: TGTGCCAGCAGTTCCGGGACTAGCGGGAGCTACAATGAGCAGTTCTTC
abundance: -; j_gene: TRBJ1-3; v_gene: TRBV19; d_gene: -; CDR3aa: CASSIIATDPVSGNTIYF; CDR3nt: TGTGCCAGTAGTATAATCGCGACAGATCCCGTATCTGGAAACACCATATATTTT
abundance: -; j_gene: TRBJ2-1; v_gene: TRBV29-1; d_gene: TRBD1; CDR3aa: CSVPKDGQGAVYEQFF; CDR3nt: TGCAGCGTTCCTAAAGACGGACAGGGGGCGGTATATGAGCAGTTCTTC
abundance: -; j_gene: TRBJ1-1; v_gene: TRBV7-8; d_gene: -; CDR3aa: CASSLGSGLMNTEAFF; CDR3nt: TGTGCCAGCAGCTTGGGTTCCGGACTGATGAACACTGAAGCTTTCTTT
abundance: -; j_gene: TRBJ1-2; v_gene: TRBV6-1; d_gene: TRBD1; CDR3aa: CASKEAMGRGIRSYGYTF; CDR3nt: TGTGCCAGCAAGGAAGCTATGGGCAGGGGGATCCGATCCTATGGCTACACCTTC
abundance: -; j_gene: TRBJ1-1; v_gene: TRBV6-1; d_gene: -; CDR3aa: CASSEPQGAFF; CDR3nt: TGTGCCAGCAGTGAACCCCAGGGGGCTTTCTTT
abundance: -; j_gene: TRBJ2-7; v_gene: TRBV23-1; d_gene: TRBD2; CDR3aa: CASSQSLRFSGRSVGEQYF; CDR3nt: TGCGCCAGCAGTCAGTCCCTACGGTTTAGCGGGAGATCAGTCGGCGAGCAGTACTTC
abundance: -; j_gene: TRBJ2-7; v_gene: TRBV11-3; d_gene: -; CDR3aa: CASSLNPGAREQYF; CDR3nt: TGTGCCAGCAGCTTAAATCCAGGGGCACGGGAGCAGTACTTC
abundance: -; j_gene: TRBJ2-7; v_gene: TRBV7-9; d_gene: -; CDR3aa: CASSFVTYEQYF; CDR3nt: TGTGCCAGCAGCTTTGTAACCTACGAGCAGTACTTC
abundance: -; j_gene: TRBJ2-5; v_gene: TRBV7-7; d_gene: TRBD2; CDR3aa: CASSVTGLAGEETQYF; CDR3nt: TGTGCCAGCAGCGTGACGGGACTAGCGGGAGAAGAGACCCAGTACTTC
abundance: -; j_gene: TRBJ1-1; v_gene: TRBV6-4; d_gene: -; CDR3aa: CASSLMNTEAFF; CDR3nt: TGTGCCAGCAGCCTTATGAACACTGAAGCTTTCTTT
abundance: -; j_gene: TRBJ1-5; v_gene: TRBV19; d_gene: TRBD1; CDR3aa: CASSISGQGGQPQHF; CDR3nt: TGTGCCAGTAGTATAAGCGGGCAGGGGGGACAGCCCCAGCATTTT
abundance: -; j_gene: TRBJ1-1; v_gene: TRBV13; d_gene: TRBD1; CDR3aa: CASSLFDRGYTEAFF; CDR3nt: TGTGCCAGCAGCTTATTCGACAGGGGTTACACTGAAGCTTTCTTT
abundance: -; j_gene: TRBJ1-1; v_gene: TRBV5-1; d_gene: TRBD1; CDR3aa: CASSTGEGWYTEAFF; CDR3nt: TGCGCCAGCAGCACAGGGGAAGGGTGGTACACTGAAGCTTTCTTT
abundance: once; j_gene: TRBJ2-1; v_gene: TRBV4-3; d_gene: TRBD1; CDR3aa: CASSQATGLNEQFF; CDR3nt: TGCGCCAGCAGCCAGGCGACAGGGCTGAATGAGCAGTTCTTC
abundance: -; j_gene: TRBJ2-7; v_gene: TRBV19; d_gene: TRBD2; CDR3aa: CASSIAGGSYEQYF; CDR3nt: TGTGCCAGTAGTATAGCCGGGGGGTCCTACGAGCAGTACTTC
abundance: few; j_gene: TRBJ2-3; v_gene: TRBV4-1; d_gene: TRBD2; CDR3aa: CASSQEGLRASGSVDTQYF; CDR3nt: TGCGCCAGCAGCCAAGAGGGGCTCCGGGCTAGCGGGAGCGTGGATACGCAGTATTTT
abundance: -; j_gene: TRBJ2-7; v_gene: TRBV6-1; d_gene: TRBD1; CDR3aa: CASSEAGTGGYEQYF; CDR3nt: TGTGCCAGCAGTGAAGCCGGGACAGGGGGCTACGAGCAGTACTTC
abundance: -; j_gene: TRBJ2-1; v_gene: TRBV7-3; d_gene: TRBD2; CDR3aa: CASSLPLAGRNEQFF; CDR3nt: TGTGCCAGCAGCTTACCACTAGCGGGACGCAATGAGCAGTTCTTC
abundance: -; j_gene: TRBJ2-1; v_gene: TRBV6-4; d_gene: -; CDR3aa: CASSEGDNNEQFF; CDR3nt: TGTGCCAGCAGTGAGGGGGACAACAATGAGCAGTTCTTC
abundance: -; j_gene: TRBJ1-1; v_gene: TRBV6-6; d_gene: -; CDR3aa: CASKAAGVLKNTEAFF; CDR3nt: TGTGCCAGCAAAGCCGCAGGGGTTTTGAAGAACACTGAAGCTTTCTTT
abundance: -; j_gene: TRBJ2-1; v_gene: TRBV29-1; d_gene: TRBD2; CDR3aa: CSVEPGGGEQFF; CDR3nt: TGCAGCGTTGAACCGGGAGGTGGTGAGCAGTTCTTC
abundance: hyperexpanded; j_gene: TRBJ2-7; v_gene: TRBV5-1; d_gene: TRBD2; CDR3aa: CASSLDGRAHEQYF; CDR3nt: TGCGCCAGCAGCTTGGACGGGAGGGCTCACGAGCAGTACTTC
abundance: -; j_gene: TRBJ2-7; v_gene: TRBV10-2; d_gene: TRBD1; CDR3aa: CASRAGTGTYEQYF; CDR3nt: TGCGCCAGCAGAGCCGGGACAGGGACCTACGAGCAGTACTTC
abundance: -; j_gene: TRBJ2-7; v_gene: TRBV27; d_gene: TRBD1; CDR3aa: CASSPTTRRRQGAGYF; CDR3nt: TGTGCCAGCAGTCCAACTACGCGGAGGAGACAGGGGGCAGGGTACTTC
abundance: -; j_gene: TRBJ2-1; v_gene: TRBV6-6; d_gene: TRBD2; CDR3aa: CASSSTSGGSTTEQFF; CDR3nt: TGTGCCAGCAGCTCGACTAGCGGGGGGTCCACAACTGAGCAGTTCTTC
abundance: -; j_gene: TRBJ2-7; v_gene: TRBV7-3; d_gene: -; CDR3aa: CASSWGGRPIDEQYF; CDR3nt: TGTGCCAGCAGCTGGGGCGGCAGGCCGATCGACGAGCAGTACTTC
abundance: -; j_gene: TRBJ2-5; v_gene: TRBV11-2; d_gene: -; CDR3aa: CASSLVGSEVPETQYF; CDR3nt: TGTGCCAGCAGCTTAGTCGGGAGCGAGGTCCCTGAGACCCAGTACTTC
abundance: -; j_gene: TRBJ1-2; v_gene: TRBV29-1; d_gene: -; CDR3aa: CSALGQQGVNGYTF; CDR3nt: TGCAGCGCCCTAGGCCAGCAGGGTGTAAATGGCTACACCTTC
abundance: -; j_gene: TRBJ1-1; v_gene: TRBV6-1; d_gene: TRBD1; CDR3aa: CASTRDRGLDTEAFF; CDR3nt: TGTGCCAGCACCCGGGACAGGGGTTTGGACACTGAAGCTTTCTTT
abundance: -; j_gene: TRBJ2-1; v_gene: TRBV9; d_gene: -; CDR3aa: CASSPWGTYNEQFF; CDR3nt: TGTGCCAGCAGCCCGTGGGGGACTTACAATGAGCAGTTCTTC
abundance: -; j_gene: TRBJ2-3; v_gene: TRBV30; d_gene: TRBD2; CDR3aa: CAWSVGLAVTDTQYF; CDR3nt: TGTGCCTGGAGTGTAGGTCTAGCGGTCACAGATACGCAGTATTTT
abundance: once; j_gene: TRBJ2-3; v_gene: TRBV29-1; d_gene: -; CDR3aa: CSAQSGLFPDTDTQYF; CDR3nt: TGCAGCGCCCAAAGTGGCCTCTTTCCCGACACAGATACGCAGTATTTT
abundance: -; j_gene: TRBJ2-5; v_gene: TRBV5-5; d_gene: -; CDR3aa: CASSGKTAQGETQYF; CDR3nt: TGTGCCAGCAGCGGGAAGACGGCACAGGGAGAGACCCAGTACTTC
abundance: -; j_gene: TRBJ2-7; v_gene: TRBV6-1; d_gene: TRBD2; CDR3aa: CASSTLAGPYEQYF; CDR3nt: TGTGCCAGCAGCACACTAGCGGGACCCTACGAGCAGTACTTC
abundance: -; j_gene: TRBJ2-3; v_gene: TRBV7-3; d_gene: -; CDR3aa: CASSLGPTSTDTQYF; CDR3nt: TGTGCCAGCAGCTTAGGCCCAACAAGCACAGATACGCAGTATTTT